This T cell receptor (beta chain) was sequenced for a study of blood T cells in healthy people across ages (dated by TCRdb to about 2015). Describing the broader study: In model experiments, template switching captured about one uniquely barcoded TCR beta cDNA molecule for every two T cells. The study measured age-related changes in TCR beta repertoire diversity using deep sequencing normalized with unique cDNA molecular identifiers. Donors were grouped into four age groups: young (average roughly 15 years), middle-aged (39), aged (roughly 62) and long-lived (about 90). To avoid experimental bias, donors of different ages were distributed randomly across sequencing lanes. The study analyzed two additional independent replicas of 1 million unique cDNA reads from the same blood draw for two donors, one aged 18 to 30 and one aged 80 or older.

Here is what the overall study found, with its caveats: Because the CMV infection status of the donors was unknown, age-related changes in expanded clonotypes may potentially have been confounded. Since profiling was done on bulk unsorted PBMCs, naive and antigen-experienced compartments could not be conclusively compared. The percentage of naive T cells measured by flow cytometry correlated strongly with observed TCR beta diversity. Compared with the aged group, the long-lived group had more naive CD4+ T cells, fewer expanded clones and increased TCR diversity, suggesting age selection. Observed TCR beta diversity per million T cells fell roughly linearly with age, and a significant reduction was already apparent by age roughly 40. Total diversity estimates from one million sequenced T cells were considered lower bounds and underestimates.

The 40 or so donors, aged about 6 to 95 years, were systemically healthy Caucasian individuals from Russia. About 9.8 milliliters of peripheral blood were drawn from each donor into EDTA-treated Vacutainer tubes. PBMCs were isolated by Ficoll-Paque density-gradient centrifugation, with at least 6 million obtained per sample. Total RNA was extracted from PBMCs with Trizol reagent, with at least 5 micrograms obtained per sample. The percentages of naive CD45RAhigh/CD27high T cells were determined by flow cytometry on a PBMC aliquot from every donor. Notes on this clonotype: What antigen it recognizes has not been identified. Base qualities are not provided; no much larger clone lies one nucleotide away.

Libraries were prepared through 5' RACE. The data were produced on an Illumina HiSeq 2500. A second roughly 7 to 12 cycle PCR used a sample-barcoded 5' primer and a J-beta primer mix. A template-switch 5' adaptor carrying 12 random nucleotides introduced a unique molecular identifier onto each TCR beta cDNA molecule. Each sample yielded at least 3 million CDR3-containing paired-end reads. First-strand cDNA was synthesized from all RNA with the Mint cDNA synthesis kit, primed by a TRBC-specific oligonucleotide. After uracil-DNA glycosylase treatment, a first 18-cycle PCR used universal primers M1SS and BC2_uni_R on all cDNA. Concerning the study's data processing: For normalization, 1 million high-quality reads were randomly selected from each sample, with every read carrying a distinct molecular identifier. Reads with shared molecular identifiers were discarded instead of being binned into consensus sequences. MiTCR, run with a Q25 quality threshold and the strictest error-elimination algorithm, handled CDR3 identification, clonotype clustering and error correction. A nonparametric unseen species model using Euler transformation provided a lower-bound estimate of total TCR beta diversity. TCRdb took the public reads, trimmed them with fastp at Q25, ran MiXCR for clone calling and kept in-frame beta chains. Rows with a matching CDR3 protein are joined into one entry that keeps the most common DNA and genes. TCRdb's processing, not the study's, gives the V and J calls here. Present in this sample are approximately 1.5 million distinct CDR3 sequences, about 42% of which were seen just once. Less than 5% of the sample is held by the ten biggest clonotypes.

CDR1 and CDR2 (SGHTA, FQGNSA) derive from the germline V gene. V lost 2 bases and J lost 2 bases; the stretch between them is 10 bases long. Taken from cysteine to phenylalanine, the CDR3 has 15 residues. Here the CDR3 DNA is all that survives: 45 bases in frame from base 1. The TCR sequence derives from a woman aged 18-29 years in good health. Material for sequencing was blood. This chain joins TRBV7-2 to TRBJ2-1, and the D gene may be TRBD1, 6 bases matching. CDR3 sequence: CASSLLGQPYNEQFF. The DNA sequence is as follows: TGTGCCAGCAGCTTACTCGGACAGCCCTACAATGAGCAGTTCTTC.